Listed below are T cell receptor beta chains from one sample, sequenced in a study of shared clonotypes between healthy human individuals. Using immunoSEQ multiplex PCR, the repertoire was profiled, and TCRdb retains in-frame clones only, with some absent. The repertoire holds about 2.4 million clones, with approximately 94% as singletons. Sequencing was performed on naive CD4+ T cells sorted from blood. Every receptor here comes from a man aged 18 to 29 in good health. CDR3s include the opening cysteine and the closing phenylalanine or tryptophan. A D gene is named only where the DNA matches it firmly. Clone sizes are given selectively: once, few, many, or a class where the clone is expanded.

abundance	v_gene	d_gene	j_gene	CDR3nt	CDR3aa
NA	TRBV19	TRBD2	TRBJ2-5	TGTGCCAGTAGTAGAGCGGGAGGTAGAGAGACCCAGTACTTC	CASSRAGGRETQYF
NA	TRBV7-7	NA	TRBJ2-1	TGTGCTAGCAGCTTAGACGGTGGGAGCGACAATGAGCAGTTCTTC	CASSLDGGSDNEQFF
NA	TRBV30	NA	TRBJ1-6	TGTGCCTTTCATACAGGGAACGCTTCACCCCTCCACTTT	CAFHTGNASPLHF
NA	TRBV27	TRBD2	TRBJ2-5	TGTGCCAGCAGGCTACTAGCGGGACAAGAGACCCAGTACTTC	CASRLLAGQETQYF
once	TRBV7-2	TRBD1	TRBJ1-4	TGTGCCAGCAGACCCGCCCAGGGGGCGCGGGAAAAACTGTTTTTT	CASRPAQGAREKLFF
NA	TRBV19	TRBD2	TRBJ2-1	TGTGCCAGTAGTGTACTAGCGGGAGGGAGTAGCAATGAGCAGTTCTTC	CASSVLAGGSSNEQFF
NA	TRBV5-1	NA	TRBJ1-2	TGCGCCAGCAGCCCCGGGGGGGGCAACTATGGCTACACCTTC	CASSPGGGNYGYTF
NA	TRBV10-3	TRBD1	TRBJ1-1	TGTGCCATCAGGAGGGGGACAGAGAACACTGAAGCTTTCTTT	CAIRRGTENTEAFF
NA	TRBV4-1	NA	TRBJ2-1	TGCGCCAGCAGCCAAGATTGGGGTCCCGAGTCCTACAATGAGCAGTTCTTC	CASSQDWGPESYNEQFF
NA	TRBV7-2	NA	TRBJ2-4	TGTGCCAGCAGCTTTACAGAGATTCAGTACTTC	CASSFTEIQYF
NA	TRBV7-2	NA	TRBJ2-1	TGTGCCAGCAGCTTAGAGAGGGGGAGCTCCTACAATGAGCAGTTCTTC	CASSLERGSSYNEQFF
NA	TRBV13	NA	TRBJ1-5	TGTGCCAGCAGGGGGGCAGGGCCCCAGCATTTT	CASRGAGPQHF
NA	TRBV10-1	TRBD1	TRBJ1-1	TGCGCCAGCAGGAAGGACAGGGAGAACACTGAAGCTTTCTTT	CASRKDRENTEAFF
NA	TRBV6-5	NA	TRBJ2-7	TGTGCCAGCACAGCGGACACGTCCTACGAGCAGTACTTC	CASTADTSYEQYF
NA	TRBV5-1	TRBD1	TRBJ2-3	TGCGCCAGCAGCTTTGGACAGGGGAGTGGAGATACGCAGTATTTT	CASSFGQGSGDTQYF
once	TRBV30	TRBD1	TRBJ2-7	TGTGCCTGGGACAGGGTCCTTAGGGACGAGCAGTACTTC	CAWDRVLRDEQYF
NA	TRBV7-9	NA	TRBJ2-5	TGTGCCAGCACCCCAAGACAGGCTCAAGAGACCCAGTACTTC	CASTPRQAQETQYF
NA	TRBV10-2	TRBD1	TRBJ1-1	TGCGCCAGCAGTGAGTCGTTTAGGACAGGGACTGAAGCTTTCTTT	CASSESFRTGTEAFF
NA	TRBV6-6	NA	TRBJ2-7	TGTGCCAGCAGGGGGGACGGAGGCTACGAGCAGTACTTC	CASRGDGGYEQYF
NA	TRBV18	NA	TRBJ2-3	TGTGCCAGCTCACGAAACGTTGGCTCAGGGGCGGAATTAGCTAGCACAGATACGCAGTATTTT	CASSRNVGSGAELASTDTQYF
NA	TRBV25-1	NA	TRBJ2-5	TGTGCCAGCCGACACGGGGGAGCGGGTGAGACCCAGTACTTC	CASRHGGAGETQYF
NA	TRBV30	NA	TRBJ1-3	TGTGCCTGGAGTCGGGACGGACCTGGAAACACCATATATTTT	CAWSRDGPGNTIYF
NA	TRBV7-8	TRBD2	TRBJ2-2	TGTGCCAGCAGCCCCCATGGGACTAGCGGGAGGAGAAACACCGGGGAGCTGTTTTTT	CASSPHGTSGRRNTGELFF
once	TRBV19	NA	TRBJ2-2	TGTGCCAGTAGTATTAGGGTACAGGCCGGGGAGCTGTTTTTT	CASSIRVQAGELFF
NA	TRBV7-2	TRBD2	TRBJ2-7	TGTGCCAGCAGCCCCGTTGGCGGGGGGGGGTACGAGCAGTACTTC	CASSPVGGGGYEQYF
NA	TRBV25-1	TRBD2	TRBJ2-1	TGTGCCAGCAGTGAAACCCTAGCGGGACCGTCTCTCTACAATGAGCAGTTCTTC	CASSETLAGPSLYNEQFF
NA	TRBV18	NA	TRBJ2-7	TGTGCCAGCTCACCCAAGACGGCGGCCTCCTACGAGCAGTACTTC	CASSPKTAASYEQYF
NA	TRBV27	TRBD2	TRBJ2-1	TGTGCCAGCAGTTTTAATAGCGGGAGGAACAATGAGCAGTTCTTC	CASSFNSGRNNEQFF
NA	TRBV2	NA	TRBJ2-6	TGTGCCAGTTCCCCCACAGGGAATGTCCTGACTTTC	CASSPTGNVLTF
NA	TRBV5-6	NA	TRBJ1-3	TGTGCCAGCAGCTTGCGGTCCCCTGGAAACACCATATATTTT	CASSLRSPGNTIYF
NA	TRBV6-1	NA	TRBJ2-7	TGTGCCAGCCGGGGAGAGGTACAGCAGTACTTC	CASRGEVQQYF
NA	TRBV11-2	NA	TRBJ2-3	TGTGCCAGCAGCTCCTCTGGACTTGGCACAGATACGCAGTATTTT	CASSSSGLGTDTQYF
NA	TRBV7-2	TRBD1	TRBJ1-1	TGTGCCAGCACCCGGGACAGGGGGTGGGCTGAAGCTTTCTTT	CASTRDRGWAEAFF
few	TRBV5-5	TRBD1	TRBJ1-1	TGTGCCAGCAGCTGGGGACAGCTCAACCGTGGCACTGAAGCTTTCTTT	CASSWGQLNRGTEAFF
NA	TRBV5-4	TRBD1	TRBJ1-2	TGTGCCAGCAGCCTCGGACAGGGGAGGGATGGCTACACCTTC	CASSLGQGRDGYTF
once	TRBV5-1	NA	TRBJ1-2	TGCGCCAGCAGCTTTTTTGGGACTAACTATGGCTACACCTTC	CASSFFGTNYGYTF
NA	TRBV18	NA	TRBJ1-2	TGTGCCAGCTCACCGGGGGATGGCTACACCTTC	CASSPGDGYTF
NA	TRBV2	NA	TRBJ2-7	TGTGCCAGCAGTGAGGTTGAAGGGCATTCACAGTACTTC	CASSEVEGHSQYF